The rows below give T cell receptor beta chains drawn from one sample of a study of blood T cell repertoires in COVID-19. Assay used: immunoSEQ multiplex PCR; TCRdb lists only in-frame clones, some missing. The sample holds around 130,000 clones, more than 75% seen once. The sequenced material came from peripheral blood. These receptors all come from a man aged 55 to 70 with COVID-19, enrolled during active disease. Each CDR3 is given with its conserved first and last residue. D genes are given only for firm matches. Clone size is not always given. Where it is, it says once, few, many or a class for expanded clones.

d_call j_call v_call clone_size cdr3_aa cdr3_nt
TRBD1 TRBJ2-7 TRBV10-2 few CASRGGQGPYEQYF TGCGCCAGCAGGGGGGGACAGGGCCCCTACGAGCAGTACTTC
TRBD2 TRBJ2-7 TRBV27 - CASSFRPLRGLAGDLDEQYF TGTGCCAGCAGTTTCCGGCCTCTGAGGGGACTAGCGGGAGATTTGGACGAGCAGTACTTC
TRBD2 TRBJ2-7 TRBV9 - CASSPISSGSGSLPYEQYF TGTGCCAGCAGCCCGATCTCTAGCGGGAGCGGCTCCCTGCCCTACGAGCAGTACTTC
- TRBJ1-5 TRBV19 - CASSISGFSNQPQHF TGTGCCAGTAGTATAAGCGGATTTAGCAATCAGCCCCAGCATTTT
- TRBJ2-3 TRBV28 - CASRVAGFTDTQYF TGTGCCAGCAGAGTGGCGGGATTCACAGATACGCAGTATTTT
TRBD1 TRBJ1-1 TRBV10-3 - CAISELPGQRNTEAFF TGTGCCATCAGTGAGTTGCCGGGACAGCGGAACACTGAAGCTTTCTTT
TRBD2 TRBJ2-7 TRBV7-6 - CASSLAGGVSYEQYF TGTGCCAGCAGCTTAGCCGGGGGGGTATCCTACGAGCAGTACTTC
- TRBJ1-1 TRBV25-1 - CASSRAGVNTEAFF TGTGCCAGCAGTCGAGCAGGGGTGAACACTGAAGCTTTCTTT
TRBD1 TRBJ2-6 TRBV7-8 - CASSLTGGSSSGANVLTF TGTGCCAGCAGCTTAACAGGGGGTTCCTCCTCTGGGGCCAACGTCCTGACTTTC
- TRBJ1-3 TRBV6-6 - CASSHTGTRWDTIYF TGTGCCAGCAGTCACACCGGGACTCGTTGGGACACCATATATTTT
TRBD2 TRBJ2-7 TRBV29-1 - CSVESRLAGSRGSDYEQYF TGCAGCGTTGAATCGCGGCTAGCGGGTAGCCGAGGGTCGGACTACGAGCAGTACTTC
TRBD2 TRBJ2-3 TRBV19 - CASSIGLAGAGGADTQYF TGTGCCAGTAGTATAGGACTAGCGGGAGCAGGTGGTGCAGATACGCAGTATTTT
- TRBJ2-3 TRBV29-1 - CSVWTDTDTQYF TGCAGCGTCTGGACAGACACAGATACGCAGTATTTT
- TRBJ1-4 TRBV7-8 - CASSTGQNEKLFF TGTGCCAGCAGCACCGGACAGAATGAAAAACTGTTTTTT
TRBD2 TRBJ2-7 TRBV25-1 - CASSEYSGGNYEQYF TGTGCCAGCAGTGAATATAGCGGGGGGAACTACGAGCAGTACTTC
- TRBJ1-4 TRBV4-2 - CASSQEERGTEKLFF TGTGCCAGCAGCCAAGAAGAAAGGGGGACTGAAAAACTGTTTTTT
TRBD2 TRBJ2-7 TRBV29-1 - CSVEEATSGSEQYF TGCAGCGTTGAAGAGGCCACTAGCGGGAGCGAGCAGTACTTC
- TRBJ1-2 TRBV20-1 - CSATMNYGYTF TGCAGTGCCACTATGAACTATGGCTACACCTTC
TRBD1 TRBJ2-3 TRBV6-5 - CAGDRGEPDTQYF TGTGCCGGCGACAGGGGGGAACCAGATACGCAGTATTTT
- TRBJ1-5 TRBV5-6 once CASSLETNSNQPQHF TGTGCCAGCAGCCTGGAGACAAATAGCAATCAGCCCCAGCATTTT
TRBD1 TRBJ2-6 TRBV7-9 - CVGQNSGANVLTF TGTGTGGGACAGAACTCTGGGGCCAACGTCCTGACTTTC
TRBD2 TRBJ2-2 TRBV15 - CATSKGGGRGTGELFF TGTGCCACCAGCAAAGGTGGCGGGAGAGGGACCGGGGAGCTGTTTTTT
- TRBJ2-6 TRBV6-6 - CASSQQGTGANVLTF TGTGCCAGCAGTCAACAGGGTACTGGGGCCAACGTCCTGACTTTC
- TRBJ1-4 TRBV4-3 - CASSQEGVAANEKLFF TGCGCCAGCAGCCAAGAAGGGGTGGCGGCTAATGAAAAACTGTTTTTT
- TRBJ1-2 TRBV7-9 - CASSPFISENLLNYGYTF TGTGCCAGCAGCCCGTTTATCTCCGAAAACCTACTTAACTATGGCTACACCTTC
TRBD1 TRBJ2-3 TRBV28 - CASSPLTGGDTQYF TGTGCCAGCAGTCCGCTGACAGGGGGCGATACGCAGTATTTT
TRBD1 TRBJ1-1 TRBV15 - CAKWDSHSTEAFF TGTGCCAAGTGGGACAGCCACTCCACTGAAGCTTTCTTT
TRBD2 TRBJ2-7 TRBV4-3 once CASSQDPPGLAGDRLIYEQYF TGCGCCAGCAGCCAAGATCCCCCCGGACTAGCGGGAGATAGGTTGATCTACGAGCAGTACTTC
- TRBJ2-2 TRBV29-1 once CSVGERLGELFF TGCAGCGTTGGGGAGCGTCTCGGGGAGCTGTTTTTT
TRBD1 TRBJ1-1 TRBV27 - CASSKQGENPEAFF TGTGCCAGCAGTAAGCAGGGGGAGAACCCTGAAGCTTTCTTT
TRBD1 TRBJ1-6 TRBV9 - CASSVGQGSGSPLHF TGTGCCAGCAGCGTGGGACAGGGTTCGGGTTCACCCCTCCACTTT
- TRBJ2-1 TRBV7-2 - CASSSQTTEQFF TGTGCCAGCAGCTCCCAGACTACTGAGCAGTTCTTC
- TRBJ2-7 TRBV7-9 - CASSLQGPYEQYF TGTGCCAGCAGCTTACAGGGGCCCTACGAGCAGTACTTC
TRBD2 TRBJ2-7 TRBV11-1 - CASSLSLADSSYEQYF TGTGCCAGCAGCTTGTCACTAGCGGACAGCTCCTACGAGCAGTACTTC
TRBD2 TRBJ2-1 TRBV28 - CASIARGGLSYNEQFF TGTGCCAGCATCGCACGGGGGGGGCTATCCTACAATGAGCAGTTCTTC
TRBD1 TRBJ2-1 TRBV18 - CASSGTGGVGYNEQFF TGTGCCAGCTCTGGAACAGGGGGCGTAGGATACAATGAGCAGTTCTTC
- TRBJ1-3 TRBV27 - CASSFDRSPGNTIYF TGTGCCAGCAGTTTCGACAGGAGCCCTGGAAACACCATATATTTT
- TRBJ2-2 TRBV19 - CASSGTFATGELFF TGTGCCAGCTCCGGGACTTTTGCAACCGGGGAGCTGTTTTTT
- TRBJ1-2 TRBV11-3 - CASSLDRVIGYTF TGTGCCAGCAGCTTAGACAGGGTAATTGGCTACACCTTC
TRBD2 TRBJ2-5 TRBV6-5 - CASSYSSSGMETQYF TGTGCCAGCAGTTACTCATCTAGCGGGATGGAGACCCAGTACTTC
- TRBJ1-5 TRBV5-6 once CASQTLYRSNQPQHF TGTGCCAGCCAGACCCTCTACAGAAGCAATCAGCCCCAGCATTTT
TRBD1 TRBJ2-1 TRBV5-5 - CASSRIGTDYNEQFF TGTGCCAGCAGCCGTATCGGGACAGACTACAATGAGCAGTTCTTC
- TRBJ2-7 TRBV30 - CAWSPYPRGDSYEQYF TGTGCCTGGAGTCCCTACCCCAGGGGGGACTCCTACGAGCAGTACTTC
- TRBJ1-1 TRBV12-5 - CASGLGGTNTEAFF TGTGCTAGTGGTTTGGGCGGGACGAACACTGAAGCTTTCTTT
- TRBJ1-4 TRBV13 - CASTSARDRLNEKLFF TGTGCCAGCACCTCGGCCCGAGACAGGTTGAATGAAAAACTGTTTTTT
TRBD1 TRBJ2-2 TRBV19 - CASTLDRGTGELFF TGTGCCAGTACCTTGGACAGGGGCACCGGGGAGCTGTTTTTT
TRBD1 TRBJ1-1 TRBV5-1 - CASSLGQGSHTEAFF TGCGCCAGCAGCTTGGGACAGGGCTCTCACACTGAAGCTTTCTTT
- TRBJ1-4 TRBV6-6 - CASSYAGVSGEKLFF TGTGCCAGCAGTTACGCCGGAGTCTCGGGTGAAAAACTGTTTTTT
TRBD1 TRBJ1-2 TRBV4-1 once CASSPMRRQGYGYTF TGCGCCAGCAGCCCCATGCGGAGACAGGGCTATGGCTACACCTTC
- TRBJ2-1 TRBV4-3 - CASSQEEGRDGDEQFF TGCGCCAGCAGCCAAGAGGAGGGGCGGGATGGGGATGAGCAGTTCTTC
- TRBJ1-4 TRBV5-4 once CASSLDRGETNEKLFF TGTGCCAGCAGCTTGGATCGGGGAGAAACTAATGAAAAACTGTTTTTT
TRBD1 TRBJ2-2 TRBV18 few CASSLSTGLNTGELFF TGTGCCAGCTCACTTTCGACAGGGTTGAACACCGGGGAGCTGTTTTTT
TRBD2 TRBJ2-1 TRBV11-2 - CASSGLAGYNEQFF TGTGCCAGCAGCGGACTAGCGGGGTACAATGAGCAGTTCTTC
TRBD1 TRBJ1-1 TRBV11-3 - CASSSTGRKAFF TGTGCCAGCAGCTCGACAGGGCGCAAAGCTTTCTTT
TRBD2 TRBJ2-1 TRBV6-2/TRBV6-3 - CASSYGLAGHLYEQFF TGTGCCAGCAGTTATGGTCTAGCGGGACATTTGTATGAGCAGTTCTTC
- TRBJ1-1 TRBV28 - CASSLPTVNTEAFF TGTGCCAGCAGTCTCCCGACAGTGAACACTGAAGCTTTCTTT